This is a list of T cell receptor beta chains from one sample in a study of cytomegalovirus exposure and HLA in healthy donors. The data were produced by immunoSEQ multiplex PCR, yet TCRdb's version contains in-frame clones alone and is incomplete. The sample gives 150,000 or so clones, 73% of which show up once; 1.6% is in the top ten. What was sequenced was PBMCs. These receptors came from a woman younger than 30 in good health and CMV-seronegative. Each CDR3 is given with its conserved first and last residue. A D gene is named only where the DNA matches it firmly. Size is omitted from some rows. Given values are once, few, many or a class for expanded clones.

clone size: few; V gene: TRBV6-1; J gene: TRBJ1-1; D gene: -; CDR3 protein: CASSEKGAVTEAFF; CDR3 DNA: TGTGCCAGCAGTGAGAAAGGGGCGGTCACTGAAGCTTTCTTT
clone size: few; V gene: TRBV4-1; J gene: TRBJ2-7; D gene: -; CDR3 protein: CASSQDHSAYEQYF; CDR3 DNA: TGCGCCAGCAGCCAAGATCATTCGGCCTACGAGCAGTACTTC
clone size: -; V gene: TRBV15; J gene: TRBJ1-1; D gene: TRBD1; CDR3 protein: CATSRDRGGTGAAFF; CDR3 DNA: TGTGCCACCAGCAGAGATCGAGGGGGGACAGGGGCGGCTTTCTTT
clone size: -; V gene: TRBV5-4; J gene: TRBJ1-2; D gene: -; CDR3 protein: CASSLGQANYGYTF; CDR3 DNA: TGTGCCAGCAGCTTGGGGCAGGCTAACTATGGCTACACCTTC
clone size: -; V gene: TRBV4-1; J gene: TRBJ2-1; D gene: TRBD2; CDR3 protein: CASSYRTSGGAKNEQFF; CDR3 DNA: TGCGCCAGCAGCTATCGCACTAGCGGGGGGGCCAAGAATGAGCAGTTCTTC
clone size: -; V gene: TRBV19; J gene: TRBJ2-1; D gene: -; CDR3 protein: CASSEAGFQHNEQFF; CDR3 DNA: TGTGCCAGTAGTGAGGCGGGCTTTCAACACAATGAGCAGTTCTTC
clone size: few; V gene: TRBV19; J gene: TRBJ1-1; D gene: TRBD1; CDR3 protein: CASNRGLNTEAFF; CDR3 DNA: TGTGCCAGTAACAGGGGCTTGAACACTGAAGCTTTCTTT
clone size: -; V gene: TRBV29-1; J gene: TRBJ2-1; D gene: -; CDR3 protein: CSVVHGSTSNEQFF; CDR3 DNA: TGCAGCGTTGTCCACGGGAGTACCTCCAATGAGCAGTTCTTC
clone size: -; V gene: TRBV11-2; J gene: TRBJ1-1; D gene: -; CDR3 protein: CASSLAGTNTEAFF; CDR3 DNA: TGTGCCAGCAGCTTAGCAGGTACGAACACTGAAGCTTTCTTT
clone size: -; V gene: TRBV4-1; J gene: TRBJ2-5; D gene: TRBD2; CDR3 protein: CASSQETGTSGPAETQYF; CDR3 DNA: TGCGCCAGCAGCCAAGAAACGGGGACTAGCGGTCCGGCAGAGACCCAGTACTTC
clone size: -; V gene: TRBV9; J gene: TRBJ2-5; D gene: TRBD2; CDR3 protein: CASSASGTETQYF; CDR3 DNA: TGTGCCAGCAGCGCTAGCGGGACCGAGACCCAGTACTTC
clone size: -; V gene: TRBV7-9; J gene: TRBJ1-2; D gene: -; CDR3 protein: CASSLSLLGAGGYTF; CDR3 DNA: TGTGCCAGCAGCTTGAGCCTCTTGGGGGCAGGTGGCTACACCTTC
clone size: few; V gene: TRBV4-3; J gene: TRBJ2-2; D gene: -; CDR3 protein: CASSQGGLGTGELFF; CDR3 DNA: TGCGCCAGCAGCCAAGGGGGCCTGGGCACCGGGGAGCTGTTTTTT
clone size: -; V gene: TRBV6-5; J gene: TRBJ1-1; D gene: -; CDR3 protein: CASSYSIGGNTEAFF; CDR3 DNA: TGTGCCAGCAGTTACTCGATCGGGGGGAACACTGAAGCTTTCTTT
clone size: -; V gene: TRBV7-8; J gene: TRBJ2-1; D gene: TRBD1; CDR3 protein: CASSPLGQKSYNEQFF; CDR3 DNA: TGTGCCAGCAGCCCTCTGGGACAGAAATCCTACAATGAGCAGTTCTTC
clone size: -; V gene: TRBV6-6; J gene: TRBJ2-1; D gene: TRBD2; CDR3 protein: CASSPLAGGEQFF; CDR3 DNA: TGTGCCAGCAGTCCATTAGCGGGAGGTGAGCAGTTCTTC
clone size: -; V gene: TRBV4-1; J gene: TRBJ2-2; D gene: -; CDR3 protein: CASSQGLAQLNTGELFF; CDR3 DNA: TGCGCCAGCAGCCAAGGCCTCGCACAGTTGAACACCGGGGAGCTGTTTTTT
clone size: -; V gene: TRBV6-1; J gene: TRBJ2-5; D gene: -; CDR3 protein: CASSVVAGLETQYF; CDR3 DNA: TGTGCCAGCAGTGTCGTTGCAGGGCTAGAGACCCAGTACTTC
clone size: -; V gene: TRBV25-1; J gene: TRBJ2-7; D gene: TRBD1; CDR3 protein: CASRPGQRPEQYF; CDR3 DNA: TGTGCCAGCAGGCCGGGACAGCGGCCCGAGCAGTACTTC
clone size: -; V gene: TRBV27; J gene: TRBJ2-6; D gene: -; CDR3 protein: CASSYFTGTSGANGLTF; CDR3 DNA: TGTGCCAGCAGTTACTTTACCGGGACTTCTGGGGCCAACGGCCTGACTTTC
clone size: -; V gene: TRBV7-3; J gene: TRBJ2-3; D gene: -; CDR3 protein: CASSAGTAGLNTDTQYF; CDR3 DNA: TGTGCCAGCAGCGCGGGGACAGCGGGTTTAAACACAGATACGCAGTATTTT
clone size: -; V gene: TRBV7-3; J gene: TRBJ2-1; D gene: TRBD2; CDR3 protein: CASSFAGGMDNEQFF; CDR3 DNA: TGTGCCAGCAGCTTTGCGGGGGGGATGGACAATGAGCAGTTCTTC
clone size: -; V gene: TRBV4-1; J gene: TRBJ1-1; D gene: TRBD1; CDR3 protein: CASSQDTGGTEAFF; CDR3 DNA: TGCGCCAGCAGCCAAGACACAGGGGGCACTGAAGCTTTCTTT
clone size: -; V gene: TRBV7-9; J gene: TRBJ1-2; D gene: TRBD1; CDR3 protein: CASSWTGGDYGYTF; CDR3 DNA: TGTGCCAGCAGCTGGACAGGGGGCGACTATGGCTACACCTTC
clone size: -; V gene: TRBV7-8; J gene: TRBJ2-1; D gene: TRBD2; CDR3 protein: CASSQAGGSHNSEQFF; CDR3 DNA: TGTGCCAGCAGCCAAGCGGGGGGGTCCCACAATAGTGAGCAGTTCTTC
clone size: -; V gene: TRBV6-5; J gene: TRBJ1-5; D gene: -; CDR3 protein: CASRLGQGSQPQHF; CDR3 DNA: TGTGCCAGCAGGTTAGGGCAGGGGAGTCAGCCCCAGCATTTT